This TCR beta chain was recovered during a study of cytomegalovirus exposure and HLA in healthy donors. Turning to the study itself: Most genotyped donors, about 81% of more than 300, had Caucasian-associated genetic ancestry.

Turning to this clone: Its target is not known.

Study conclusions and caveats: A missense DCLRE1C variant was associated with V- and J-gene trimming of TCR beta chains in a later analysis, and an independent cohort replicated the association. Most sequenced TCRs were rare (though some public TCRs occurred in many donors).

Amplification used 60 Vbeta primers and 13 Jbeta primers. As originally analysed: An analysis performed later counted 60 million to 90 million unique TCR beta chains (roughly 10 million of them shared). Sequencing used immunoSEQ multiplex PCR; TCRdb keeps in-frame clones, though not all of them. The DNA gave D and trimming, while V, J and clone size come from that table. The data contain some 130,000 clones, about 70% of them seen just once; the ten biggest clones take up around 3.1%. The TCR comes from a man aged 35 to 55 in good health and CMV-seronegative. Sequencing input: PBMCs.

CDR3 DNA: TGTGCCAGCAGCAACCCTCCCACGGCAGGGGGGTCTGGCTACACCTTC. Translated, it gives CASSNPPTAGGSGYTF. V gene TRBV7-2 combines with J gene TRBJ1-2; TRBD1 matches at 7 bases. The germline V gene encodes CDR1 SGHTA and CDR2 FQGNSA. The length of the CDR3 is 16 residues. Trimming at V came to 5 bases and at J to 7 bases, leaving 16 bases not matched to a gene.